The next 3 T cell receptor beta chains were all read from a single sample in a study of blood T cell repertoires in COVID-19. Assay used: immunoSEQ multiplex PCR; TCRdb lists only in-frame clones, some missing. The sample has 300,000 to 450,000 clones; approximately 87% are singletons. The sample was peripheral blood. Every receptor here comes from a woman in her sixties with COVID-19, enrolled during active disease.

The chain couples TRBV5-6 to TRBJ2-5; 7 bases map to TRBD1. After removal of 0 bases from V and 5 bases from J, the junction contained 7 bases not matched to a gene. The V gene's germline CDR1 is SGHDT and CDR2 YYEEEE. CDR3 length: 15 residues. CDR3 DNA: TGTGCCAGCAGCTTGGTCTTTGGCAGGGGGGAGACCCAGTACTTC. Its protein product is CASSLVFGRGETQYF. The full variable domain, in which reference TRBV5-6 and TRBJ2-5 provide the parts outside the CDR3, is DAGVTQSPTHLIKTRGQQVTLRCSPKSGHDTVSWYQQALGQGPQFIFQYYEEEERQRGNFPDRFSGHQFPNYSSELNVNALLLGDSALYLCASSLVFGRGETQYFGPGTRLLVL.

CDR3 sequence reads: CSASSPGELFF. CDR3 nucleotide sequence: TGCAGCGCTAGCAGTCCCGGGGAGCTGTTTTTT. V and J are TRBV29-1 and TRBJ2-2; tentative D call: TRBD2 (5 bases). The ends were cut back, 7 bases at V and 6 bases at J, with 9 bases in the middle. CDR1 is SQVTM, CDR2 ANQGSEA, per germline. CDR3 length: 11 residues.

V is TRBV13 and J is TRBJ1-3, with 7 bases fitting TRBD1. V shed 5 bases and J 4 bases; nucleotides not matched to a gene: 5. This CDR3 has 14 amino acids. Per germline, CDR1 PRHDT and CDR2 FYEKMQ (reference sequence). CDR3 sequence: CASSLRQGGNTIYF. In DNA form, the CDR3 reads TGTGCCAGCAGCCTCCGACAGGGAGGAAACACCATATATTTT.